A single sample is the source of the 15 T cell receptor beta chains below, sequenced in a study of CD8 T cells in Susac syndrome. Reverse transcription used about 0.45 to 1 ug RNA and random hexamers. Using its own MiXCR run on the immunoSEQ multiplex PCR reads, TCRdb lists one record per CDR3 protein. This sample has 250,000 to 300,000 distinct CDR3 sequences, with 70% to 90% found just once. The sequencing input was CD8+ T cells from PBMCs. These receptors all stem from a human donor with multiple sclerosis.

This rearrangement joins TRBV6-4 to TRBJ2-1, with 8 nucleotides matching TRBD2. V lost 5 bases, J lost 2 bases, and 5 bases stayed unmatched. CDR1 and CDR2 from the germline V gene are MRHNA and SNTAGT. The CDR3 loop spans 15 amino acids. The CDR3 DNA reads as TGTGCCAGCAGTTTGACTAGCGAGACCTACAATGAGCAGTTCTTC. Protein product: CASSLTSETYNEQFF.

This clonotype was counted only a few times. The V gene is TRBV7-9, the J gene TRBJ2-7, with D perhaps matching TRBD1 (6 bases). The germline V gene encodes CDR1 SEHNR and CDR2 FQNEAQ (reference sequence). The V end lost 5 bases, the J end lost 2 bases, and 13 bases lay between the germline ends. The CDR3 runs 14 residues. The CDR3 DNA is TGTGCCAGCAGCCCTAGACGGGACACCTACGAGCAGTACTTC. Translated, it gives CASSPRRDTYEQYF.

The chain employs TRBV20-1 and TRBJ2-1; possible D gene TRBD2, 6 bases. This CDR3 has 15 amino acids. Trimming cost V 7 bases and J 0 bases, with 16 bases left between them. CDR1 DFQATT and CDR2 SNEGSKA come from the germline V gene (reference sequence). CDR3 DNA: TGCAGTGGGGGGGATGGTAGCAGCTCCTACAATGAGCAGTTCTTC. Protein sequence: CSGGDGSSSYNEQFF.

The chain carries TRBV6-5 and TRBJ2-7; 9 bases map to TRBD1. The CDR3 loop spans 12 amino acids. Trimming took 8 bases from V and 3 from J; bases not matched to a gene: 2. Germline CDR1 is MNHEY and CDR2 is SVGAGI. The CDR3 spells CASGTGFYEQYF. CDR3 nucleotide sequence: TGTGCCAGCGGGACAGGGTTCTACGAGCAGTACTTC.

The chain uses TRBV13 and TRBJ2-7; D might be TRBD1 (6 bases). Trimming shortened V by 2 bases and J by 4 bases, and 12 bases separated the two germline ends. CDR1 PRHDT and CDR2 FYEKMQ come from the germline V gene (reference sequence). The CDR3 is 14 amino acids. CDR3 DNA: TGTGCCAGCAGCTTACAAGGGGGTGATTACGAGCAGTACTTC. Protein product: CASSLQGGDYEQYF.

CDR3 sequence: CATSTAGGYNEQFF. In DNA, the CDR3 is TGTGCCACCAGCACCGCAGGGGGCTACAATGAGCAGTTCTTC. The chain is built from TRBV15 and TRBJ2-1, with TRBD1 identical over 7 bases. The V gene's germline CDR1 is LNHNV and CDR2 YYDKDF (reference sequence). This CDR3 is 14 amino acids long. The V segment lost 4 bases and the J segment 3 bases; nucleotides outside the gene matches: 3.

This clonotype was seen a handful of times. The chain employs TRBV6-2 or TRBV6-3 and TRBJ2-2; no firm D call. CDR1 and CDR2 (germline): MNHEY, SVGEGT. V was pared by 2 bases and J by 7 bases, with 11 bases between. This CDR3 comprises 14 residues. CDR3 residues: CASSYRANFGELFF. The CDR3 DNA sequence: TGTGCCAGCAGTTACAGGGCGAATTTCGGGGAGCTGTTTTTT.

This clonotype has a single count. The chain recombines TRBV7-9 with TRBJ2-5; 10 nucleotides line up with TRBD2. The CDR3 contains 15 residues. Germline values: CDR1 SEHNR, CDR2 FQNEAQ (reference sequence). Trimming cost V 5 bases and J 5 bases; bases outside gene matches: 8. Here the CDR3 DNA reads TGTGCCAGCAGCCCGACACTAGCGGGGACGGAGACCCAGTACTTC. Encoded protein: CASSPTLAGTETQYF.

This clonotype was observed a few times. CDR3 residues: CASKIAGDETQYF. CDR3 in DNA: TGCGCCAGCAAAATAGCGGGGGACGAGACCCAGTACTTC. The chain joins TRBV5-1 to TRBJ2-5; TRBD2 aligns across 9 bases. Germline V gives CDR1 SGHRS, CDR2 YFSETQ. This CDR3 region has 13 residues. Germline trimming cut 6 bases from V and 5 bases from J; bases unmatched to any gene: 5.

CDR3 bases: TGTGCCAGCAGAGAGGACAATCAGCCCCAGCATTTT. As protein: CASREDNQPQHF. V gene TRBV12-3 or TRBV12-4 combines with J gene TRBJ1-5, with no clear D. The CDR3 runs to 12 residues. V lost 6 bases and J 3 bases, leaving 6 bases between the germline ends.

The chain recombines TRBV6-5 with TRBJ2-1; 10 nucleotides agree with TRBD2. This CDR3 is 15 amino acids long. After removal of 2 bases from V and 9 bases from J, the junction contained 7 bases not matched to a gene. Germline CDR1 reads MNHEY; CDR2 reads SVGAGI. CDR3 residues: CASSYMSGGASEQFF. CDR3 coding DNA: TGTGCCAGCAGTTACATGAGCGGGGGGGCTAGTGAGCAGTTCTTC.

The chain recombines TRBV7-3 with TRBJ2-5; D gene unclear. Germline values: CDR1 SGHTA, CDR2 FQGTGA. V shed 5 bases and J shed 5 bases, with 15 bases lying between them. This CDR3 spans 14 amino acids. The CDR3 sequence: CASSNFNMGETQYF. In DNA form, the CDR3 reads TGTGCCAGCAGCAATTTCAACATGGGCGAGACCCAGTACTTC.

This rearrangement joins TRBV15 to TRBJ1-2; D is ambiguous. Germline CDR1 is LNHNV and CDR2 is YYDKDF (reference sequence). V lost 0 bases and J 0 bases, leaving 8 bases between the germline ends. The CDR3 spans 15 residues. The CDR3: CATSRDLAANYGYTF. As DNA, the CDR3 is TGTGCCACCAGCAGAGATTTGGCGGCTAACTATGGCTACACCTTC.

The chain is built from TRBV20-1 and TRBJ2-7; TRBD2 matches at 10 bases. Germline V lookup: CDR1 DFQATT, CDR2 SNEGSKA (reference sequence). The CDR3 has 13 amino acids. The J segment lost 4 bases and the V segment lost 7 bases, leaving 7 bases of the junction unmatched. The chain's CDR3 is CSVGSGGSYEQYF. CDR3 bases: TGCAGTGTCGGTAGCGGGGGGAGTTACGAGCAGTACTTC.

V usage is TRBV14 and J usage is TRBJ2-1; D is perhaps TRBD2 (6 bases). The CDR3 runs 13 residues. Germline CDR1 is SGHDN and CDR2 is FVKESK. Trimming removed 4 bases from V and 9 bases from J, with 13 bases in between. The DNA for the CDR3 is TGTGCCAGCAGCCCCCAGGAGGGTGGTGAGCAGTTCTTC. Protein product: CASSPQEGGEQFF.